The present entry profiles one TCR beta chain with its context. The data stem from a study of blood T cell repertoires in COVID-19. This CDR3 is built from 17 residues. Germline V gene lookup returns CDR1 SGHAT and CDR2 FQNNGV. V was pared by 0 bases and J by 1 base, with 16 bases between. TCRdb keeps only in-frame clones here, not all; method: immunoSEQ multiplex PCR. The data show about 50,000 clones, approximately 83% seen once. The sequence came from a human donor in a cohort sampled during active COVID-19. The donor label of this sample is uncertain. V and J are TRBV11-2 and TRBJ2-7, with TRBD1 as a possible D gene (6 bases). Source material: peripheral blood. The CDR3 loop is CASSLDRWGRGSYEQYF. Here the CDR3 DNA reads TGTGCCAGCAGCTTAGATCGATGGGGGCGCGGGTCCTACGAGCAGTACTTC. The variable domain in full, with the rest retrieved from reference TRBV11-2 and TRBJ2-7, is EAGVAQSPRYKIIEKRQSVAFWCNPISGHATLYWYQQILGQGPKLLIQFQNNGVVDDSQLPKDRFSAERLKGVDSTLKIQPAKLEDSAVYLCASSLDRWGRGSYEQYFGPGTRLTVT.